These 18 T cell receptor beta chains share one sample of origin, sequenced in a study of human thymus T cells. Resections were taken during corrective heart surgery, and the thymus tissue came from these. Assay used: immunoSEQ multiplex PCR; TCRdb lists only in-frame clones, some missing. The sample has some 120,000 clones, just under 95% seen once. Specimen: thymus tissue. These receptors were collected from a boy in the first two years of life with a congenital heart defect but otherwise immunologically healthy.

Here the CDR3 DNA reads TGCGCCAGCCTGACAGGGGGCGAGGTCGGGGAGCTGTTTTTT. Translation gives CASLTGGEVGELFF. V usage is TRBV10-2 and J usage is TRBJ2-2, with TRBD1 identical over 10 bases. Germline V gives CDR1 WSHSY, CDR2 SAAADI. J lost 7 bases, V lost 8 bases, and 7 bases had no gene match. The CDR3 consists of 14 residues.

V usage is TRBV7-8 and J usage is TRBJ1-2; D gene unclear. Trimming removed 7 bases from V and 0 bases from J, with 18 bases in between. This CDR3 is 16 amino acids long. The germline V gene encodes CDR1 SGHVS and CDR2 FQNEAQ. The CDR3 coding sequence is TGTGCCAGCACCCCGTGGGATTTTCTGGCTAACTATGGCTACACCTTC. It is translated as CASTPWDFLANYGYTF.

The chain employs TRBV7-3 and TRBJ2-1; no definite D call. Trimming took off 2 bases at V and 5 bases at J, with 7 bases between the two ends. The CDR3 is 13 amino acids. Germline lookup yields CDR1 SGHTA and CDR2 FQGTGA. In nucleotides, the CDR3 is TGTGCCAGCAGCTTACTTGCGGACAATGAGCAGTTCTTC. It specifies CASSLLADNEQFF.

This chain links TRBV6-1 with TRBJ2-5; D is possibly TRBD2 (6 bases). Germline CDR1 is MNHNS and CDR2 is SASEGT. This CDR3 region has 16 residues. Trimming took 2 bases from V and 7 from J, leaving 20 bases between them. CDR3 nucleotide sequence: TGTGCCAGCAGTGAACGGAGCGCGGGGCCCGTTTGGACCCAGTACTTC. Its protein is CASSERSAGPVWTQYF.

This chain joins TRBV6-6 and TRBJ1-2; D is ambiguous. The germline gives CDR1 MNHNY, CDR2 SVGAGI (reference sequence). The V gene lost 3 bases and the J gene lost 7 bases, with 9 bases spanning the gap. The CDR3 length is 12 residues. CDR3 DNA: TGTGCCAGCAGTTATTCGGAAGGTGGCTACACCTTC. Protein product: CASSYSEGGYTF.

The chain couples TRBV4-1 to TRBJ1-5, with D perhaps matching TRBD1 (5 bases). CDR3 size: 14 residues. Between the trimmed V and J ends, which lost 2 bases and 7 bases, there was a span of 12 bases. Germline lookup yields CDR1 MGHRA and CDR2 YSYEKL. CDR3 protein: CASSQFQGVQPQHF. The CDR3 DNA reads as TGCGCCAGCAGCCAATTTCAGGGAGTACAGCCCCAGCATTTT.

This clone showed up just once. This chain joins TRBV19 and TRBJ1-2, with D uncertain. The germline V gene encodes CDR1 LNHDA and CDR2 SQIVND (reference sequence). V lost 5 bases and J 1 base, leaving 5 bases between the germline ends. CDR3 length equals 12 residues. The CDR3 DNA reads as TGTGCCAGTAGTCCCTTTAACTATGGCTACACCTTC. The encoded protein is CASSPFNYGYTF.

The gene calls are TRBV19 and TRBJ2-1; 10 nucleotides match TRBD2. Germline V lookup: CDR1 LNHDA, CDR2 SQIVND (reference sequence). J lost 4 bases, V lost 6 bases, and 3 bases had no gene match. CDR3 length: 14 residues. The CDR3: CASSPGLAYNEQFF. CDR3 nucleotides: TGTGCCAGTAGCCCGGGACTAGCGTACAATGAGCAGTTCTTC.

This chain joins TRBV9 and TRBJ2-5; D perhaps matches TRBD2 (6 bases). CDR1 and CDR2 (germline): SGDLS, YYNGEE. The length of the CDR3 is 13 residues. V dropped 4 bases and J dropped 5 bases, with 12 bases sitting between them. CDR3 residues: CASSTGGGETQYF. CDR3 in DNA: TGTGCCAGCAGCACGGGCGGAGGGGAGACCCAGTACTTC.

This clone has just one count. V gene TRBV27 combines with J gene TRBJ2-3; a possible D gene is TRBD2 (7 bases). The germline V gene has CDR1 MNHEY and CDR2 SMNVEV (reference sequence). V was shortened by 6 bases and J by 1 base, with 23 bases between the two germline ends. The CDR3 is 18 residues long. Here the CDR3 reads CASSPTSGGHKGTDTQYF. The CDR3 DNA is TGTGCCAGCAGCCCAACCTCGGGGGGCCACAAGGGCACAGATACGCAGTATTTT.

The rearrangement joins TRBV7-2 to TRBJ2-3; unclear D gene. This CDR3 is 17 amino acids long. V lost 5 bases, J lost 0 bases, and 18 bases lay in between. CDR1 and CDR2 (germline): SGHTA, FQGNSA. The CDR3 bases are TGTGCCAGCAGCCCCCCCAGATATCAGGCTAGCACAGATACGCAGTATTTT. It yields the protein CASSPPRYQASTDTQYF.

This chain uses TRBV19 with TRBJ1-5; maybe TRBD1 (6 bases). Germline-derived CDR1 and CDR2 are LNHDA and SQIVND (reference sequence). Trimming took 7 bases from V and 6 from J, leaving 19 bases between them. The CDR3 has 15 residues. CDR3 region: CASTGTPSGGQPQHF. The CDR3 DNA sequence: TGTGCCAGTACCGGGACACCGAGCGGAGGTCAGCCCCAGCATTTT.

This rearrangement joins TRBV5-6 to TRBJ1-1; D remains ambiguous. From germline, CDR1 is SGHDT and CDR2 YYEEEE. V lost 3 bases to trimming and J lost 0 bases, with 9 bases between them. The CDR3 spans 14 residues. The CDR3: CASSSGRVNTEAFF. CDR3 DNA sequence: TGTGCCAGCAGCTCTGGTCGGGTGAACACTGAAGCTTTCTTT.

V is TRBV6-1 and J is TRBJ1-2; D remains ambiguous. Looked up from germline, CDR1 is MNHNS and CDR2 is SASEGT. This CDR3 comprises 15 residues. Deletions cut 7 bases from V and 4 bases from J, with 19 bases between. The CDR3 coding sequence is TGTGCCAGCACCGGACCCGGGAACCCCGTCTATGGCTACACCTTC. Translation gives CASTGPGNPVYGYTF.

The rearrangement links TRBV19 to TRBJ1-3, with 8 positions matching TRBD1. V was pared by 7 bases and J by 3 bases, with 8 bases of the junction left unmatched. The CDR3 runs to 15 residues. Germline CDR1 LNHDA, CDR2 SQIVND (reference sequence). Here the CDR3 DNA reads TGTGCCAGTACTGGCCAGGGGGCTTTTGGAAACACCATATATTTT. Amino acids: CASTGQGAFGNTIYF.

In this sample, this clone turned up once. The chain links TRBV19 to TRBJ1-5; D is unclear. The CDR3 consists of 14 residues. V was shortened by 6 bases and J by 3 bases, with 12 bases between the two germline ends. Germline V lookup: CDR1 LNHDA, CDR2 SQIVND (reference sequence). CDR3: CASSPVGVNQPQHF. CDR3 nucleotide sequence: TGTGCCAGTAGCCCCGTCGGGGTCAATCAGCCCCAGCATTTT.

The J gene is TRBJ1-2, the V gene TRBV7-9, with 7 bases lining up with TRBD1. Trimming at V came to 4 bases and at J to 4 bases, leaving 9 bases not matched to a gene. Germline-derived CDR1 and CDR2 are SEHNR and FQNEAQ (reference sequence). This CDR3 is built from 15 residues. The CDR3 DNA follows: TGTGCCAGCAGCTCGGGACAGTCAACCCCCTATGGCTACACCTTC. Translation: CASSSGQSTPYGYTF.

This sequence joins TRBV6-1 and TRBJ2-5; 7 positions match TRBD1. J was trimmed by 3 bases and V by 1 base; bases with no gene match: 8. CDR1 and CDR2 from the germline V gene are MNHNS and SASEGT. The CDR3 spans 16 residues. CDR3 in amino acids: CASSEGQQGTKETQYF. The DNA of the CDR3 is TGTGCCAGCAGTGAAGGCCAACAGGGGACCAAAGAGACCCAGTACTTC.